The entry below describes one T cell receptor beta chain. What it recognizes is unknown. V shed 5 bases and J shed 5 bases, with 10 bases lying between them. This CDR3 contains 13 residues. CDR1 SGHTA and CDR2 FQGNSA come from the germline V gene. These data belong to a study of T cell responses to AZD1222 COVID-19 vaccine. Study-wide points: The study identified only five or six AZD1222 recipients as seropositive at baseline. Among the donors, most were white British and more were female, and clonal diversity was possibly underestimated.

Assay: immunoSEQ multiplex PCR; the TCRdb copy retains only in-frame clones and omits some. The top ten hold about 1.8% of the sample, which has 150,000 to 200,000 clones, roughly nine tenths seen once. The sequence was obtained from an adult who received the AZD1222 COVID-19 vaccine. The sequencing used peripheral blood, collected 28 days after the second AZD1222 dose. The rearrangement uses TRBV7-2 and TRBJ1-5; D remains ambiguous. CDR3 coding DNA: TGTGCCAGCAGCAAAGGGAGCCATCAGCCCCAGCATTTT. Its translation is CASSKGSHQPQHF.